This is a list of T cell receptor beta chains from one sample in a study of shared clonotypes between healthy human individuals. The assay was immunoSEQ multiplex PCR, and TCRdb's table has in-frame clones only and misses some. This sample carries about 2,200,000 clones, more than 85% of them seen once, and the ten largest clones take under 2%. Source material: naive CD8+ T cells from PBMCs. These receptors all come from a man aged 18 to 29 in good health. Some clones in this sample may be carry-over from other donors' samples. Both conserved end residues are part of each CDR3. D genes are given only for firm matches. Some rows mark clone size as missing; the rest say once, few, many or name a class of expanded clone.

TRBJ2-7 | NA | TRBV11-2 | NA | 14 | TGTGCCAGCAGCTTAGATCCCGAATTCTACGAGCAGTACTTC | CASSLDPEFYEQYF
TRBJ2-5 | NA | TRBV14 | TRBD1 | 18 | TGTGCCAGCAGCCAAGATCAGGGTCCTACAGGGGTTCAAGAGACCCAGTACTTC | CASSQDQGPTGVQETQYF
TRBJ2-7 | NA | TRBV6-1 | NA | 13 | TGTGCCAGCAGTGAAGCCAGAGTTTACGAGCAGTACTTC | CASSEARVYEQYF
TRBJ2-3 | NA | TRBV10-3 | NA | 15 | TGTGCCATCAGACGGACGGCCGCTAGCACAGATACGCAGTATTTT | CAIRRTAASTDTQYF
TRBJ2-7 | NA | TRBV4-3 | TRBD2 | 15 | TGCGCCAGCAGCCAATACAGGACTAGCGGGTACGAGCAGTACTTC | CASSQYRTSGYEQYF
TRBJ2-7 | NA | TRBV28 | NA | 14 | TGTGCCAGCAGTTTATTCGGGGGCTCCTACGAGCAGTACTTC | CASSLFGGSYEQYF
TRBJ2-2 | NA | TRBV28 | NA | 14 | TGTGCCAGCAGTTTAGCAGGGTTCACCGGGGAGCTGTTTTTT | CASSLAGFTGELFF
TRBJ2-3 | NA | TRBV18 | NA | 13 | TGTGCCAGCTCACCACGATACACAGATACGCAGTATTTT | CASSPRYTDTQYF
TRBJ2-6 | NA | TRBV9 | NA | 20 | TGTGCCAGCAGCACACCTCGGAGGGGGGCCTGGGCCCCTGGGGCCAACGTCCTGACTTTC | CASSTPRRGAWAPGANVLTF
TRBJ2-1 | NA | TRBV27 | TRBD2 | 19 | TGTGCCAGCAGTTTATTGCCTTCCCCCGGGACTAGCGGGATCAATGAGCAGTTCTTC | CASSLLPSPGTSGINEQFF
TRBJ2-3 | few | TRBV27 | TRBD2 | 16 | TGTGCCAGCAGTTTGCTAGCGGGAGGTAGCACAGATACGCAGTATTTT | CASSLLAGGSTDTQYF
TRBJ1-5 | NA | TRBV28 | TRBD1 | 16 | TGTGCCAGCCTCGGGACAGGGGGGATCGGCAATCAGCCCCAGCATTTT | CASLGTGGIGNQPQHF
TRBJ2-2 | NA | TRBV9 | NA | 15 | TGTGCCAGCAGCGTACTGGGTCCGAACACCGGGGAGCTGTTTTTT | CASSVLGPNTGELFF
TRBJ2-7 | NA | TRBV5-6 | TRBD1 | 14 | TGTGCCAGCAGCTGGGGGACAGGGAGTTCCGAGCAGTACTTC | CASSWGTGSSEQYF
TRBJ2-7 | NA | TRBV19 | NA | 13 | TGTGCCAGTAGTCAGACTGCCTCCTACGAGCAGTACTTC | CASSQTASYEQYF
TRBJ2-7 | NA | TRBV6-5 | NA | 15 | TGTGCCAGCAGTTACTCGGAGGGAGCGAACTACGAGCAGTACTTC | CASSYSEGANYEQYF
TRBJ1-1 | NA | TRBV27 | NA | 13 | TGTGCCAGCAGGACAGGCAAGGTAGCTGAAGCTTTCTTT | CASRTGKVAEAFF
TRBJ2-3 | NA | TRBV7-9 | TRBD2 | 17 | TGTGCCAGCAGCGCCCGAACGACTAGCGGGAGCACAGATACGCAGTATTTT | CASSARTTSGSTDTQYF
TRBJ2-1 | once | TRBV7-3 | TRBD2 | 13 | TGTGCCAGCAGCTTAGGACTAGCGGATGAGCAGTTCTTC | CASSLGLADEQFF
TRBJ2-6 | NA | TRBV7-3 | TRBD2 | 21 | TGTGCCAGCAGCGCCTCGGGACTAGCGGGAGGTAGCCGCTCTGGGGCCAACGTCCTGACTTTC | CASSASGLAGGSRSGANVLTF
TRBJ2-3 | NA | TRBV7-3 | NA | 14 | TGTGCCAGCAGCTTAACCGGGAGCACAGATACGCAGTATTTT | CASSLTGSTDTQYF
TRBJ1-1 | NA | TRBV2 | NA | 14 | TGTGCCAGCAGTAACCGGGTGGTTAACACTGAAGCTTTCTTT | CASSNRVVNTEAFF
TRBJ2-3 | NA | TRBV5-1 | TRBD1 | 17 | TGCGCCAGCAGCCCTTTACTCCGGACAGGGGGCACTGATACGCAGTATTTT | CASSPLLRTGGTDTQYF
TRBJ2-2 | NA | TRBV28 | TRBD2 | 22 | TGTGCCAGCAGTTTTCCATCGGTGGCAGATCTAGCGGGAGTGCCAACCACCGGGGAGCTGTTTTTT | CASSFPSVADLAGVPTTGELFF
TRBJ2-7 | NA | TRBV28 | NA | 20 | TGTGCCAGCAGTTTGCGGACAGGGGTGCTAGCGGGAGAGAGCTCCTACGAGCAGTACTTC | CASSLRTGVLAGESSYEQYF
TRBJ2-2 | NA | TRBV29-1 | NA | 14 | TGCAGCGTTTCGGAAGGGTGGGGCACCGGGGAGCTGTTTTTT | CSVSEGWGTGELFF
TRBJ2-7 | NA | TRBV7-2 | TRBD1 | 13 | TGTGCCAGCAGCTACAACAGGGGGGTCGAGCAGTACTTC | CASSYNRGVEQYF
TRBJ2-7 | NA | TRBV15 | TRBD1 | 15 | TGTGCCACCAGCAGAGCCGGGACAGGCTCCTACGAGCAGTACTTC | CATSRAGTGSYEQYF
TRBJ1-2 | NA | TRBV7-2 | NA | 17 | TGTGCCAGCAGCACCTTCGCATATGAGGCCGTCAACTATGGCTACACCTTC | CASSTFAYEAVNYGYTF
TRBJ2-3 | NA | TRBV9 | TRBD1 | 16 | TGTGCCAGCAGCATTCACCGGGACAGGGGACCAGATACGCAGTATTTT | CASSIHRDRGPDTQYF
TRBJ1-4 | NA | TRBV29-1 | NA | 16 | TGCAGCGTTGAAGATCCCTTCGGGCCTATTAATGAAAAACTGTTTTTT | CSVEDPFGPINEKLFF
TRBJ2-3 | NA | TRBV29-1 | TRBD2 | 17 | TGCAGCGCCCAAGGACTAGCGGGAACTTCCGGCACAGATACGCAGTATTTT | CSAQGLAGTSGTDTQYF
TRBJ1-3 | NA | TRBV15 | NA | 13 | TGTGCCACCAGCAGAGTGAATGGAAACACCATATATTTT | CATSRVNGNTIYF
TRBJ2-4 | NA | TRBV18 | NA | 18 | TGTGCCAGCTCACCAAATAAGGGCACGAAGTCCGGCAAAAACATTCAGTACTTC | CASSPNKGTKSGKNIQYF
TRBJ1-1 | few | TRBV7-9 | NA | 15 | TGTGCCAGCAGCTTCATATACACGGGGAACACTGAAGCTTTCTTT | CASSFIYTGNTEAFF
TRBJ1-2 | NA | TRBV28 | TRBD1 | 16 | TGTGCCAGCAGAACAGGGGCGATTAGTCCTAACTATGGCTACACCTTC | CASRTGAISPNYGYTF
TRBJ2-3 | NA | TRBV7-8 | TRBD2 | 18 | TGTGCCAGCAGGGGCAGGACCATAGCGGGCACTAGCACAGATACGCAGTATTTT | CASRGRTIAGTSTDTQYF
TRBJ1-4 | NA | TRBV11-2 | NA | 15 | TGTGCCAGCAGCTTAGAGGCGTCAGGCGGGGAAAAACTGTTTTTT | CASSLEASGGEKLFF
TRBJ2-7 | NA | TRBV21-1 | NA | 14 | TGTGCCAGCAGCAAAGGACAGGGTAAGTACGAGCAGTACTTC | CASSKGQGKYEQYF
TRBJ2-6 | NA | TRBV10-2 | NA | 21 | TGCGCCAGCAGTGAGTCGACGAGGTGGGCAGGGGAACTTTCTGGGGCCAACGTCCTGACTTTC | CASSESTRWAGELSGANVLTF
TRBJ2-1 | once | TRBV27 | NA | 19 | TGTGCCAGCACCCCTATCGGTCCGGCCCTGGGTCCTTCCTACAATGAGCAGTTCTTC | CASTPIGPALGPSYNEQFF
TRBJ2-4 | NA | TRBV13 | NA | 16 | TGTGCCAGCAGCCCCCGGCAACTAGGGGGAGCGAGCATTCAGTACTTC | CASSPRQLGGASIQYF
TRBJ2-7 | NA | TRBV5-5 | NA | 14 | TGTGCCAGCAGCCCGACAGGGAGGCCCTACGAGCAGTACTTC | CASSPTGRPYEQYF
TRBJ2-7 | once | TRBV9 | TRBD2 | 18 | TGTGCCAGCAGCCCCCTCTTGGGAGTGAGCGGGAGTGTCAACGAGCAGTACTTC | CASSPLLGVSGSVNEQYF
TRBJ2-1 | NA | TRBV6-5 | TRBD1 | 15 | TGTGCCAGCAGTTACATCCAGGGGGCCTACAATGAGCAGTTCTTC | CASSYIQGAYNEQFF
TRBJ1-2 | NA | TRBV5-6 | TRBD1 | 13 | TGTGCCAGCAGCCTGACAGGGTACTATGGCTACACCTTC | CASSLTGYYGYTF
TRBJ2-1 | NA | TRBV7-9 | TRBD2 | 14 | TGTGCCAGCAGAAACCGGGACTACACTCGGGAGCAGTTCTTC | CASRNRDYTREQFF
TRBJ1-5 | NA | TRBV19 | NA | 15 | TGTGCCAGTACGTGGAGGGAATGGGGCAATCAGCCCCAGCATTTT | CASTWREWGNQPQHF
TRBJ1-2 | NA | TRBV9 | NA | 14 | TGTGCCAGCAGCGTCGGACAGACTGCCTATGGCTACACCTTC | CASSVGQTAYGYTF
TRBJ1-5 | NA | TRBV14 | NA | 16 | TGTGCCAGCAGCCAACGAACAGCATATAGCAATCAGCCCCAGCATTTT | CASSQRTAYSNQPQHF
TRBJ1-2 | once | TRBV11-2 | NA | 15 | TGTGCCAGCAGCCGAAACTTCCCTAGCAACTATGGCTACACCTTC | CASSRNFPSNYGYTF
TRBJ2-7 | NA | TRBV28 | TRBD2 | 19 | TGTGCCAGCAGTTTCGGGGGAGTGAAGGCGGGAGTCCTGTCCTACGAGCAGTACTTC | CASSFGGVKAGVLSYEQYF
TRBJ2-1 | NA | TRBV29-1 | NA | 12 | TGCAGCTTGGGGCTAACCTACAATGAGCAGTTCTTC | CSLGLTYNEQFF
TRBJ2-7 | NA | TRBV7-6 | TRBD2 | 16 | TGTGCCAGCAGCTTAGTGGGGGCGGGAGGGCCTGGCGAGCAGTACTTC | CASSLVGAGGPGEQYF
TRBJ2-7 | once | TRBV5-4 | NA | 16 | TGTGCCAGCAGCCCCGTGGAGGGCCCTCGAGGCTACGAGCAGTACTTC | CASSPVEGPRGYEQYF